The clone carrying this TCR beta chain has just a few counts. Its antigen is not known. The germline gives CDR1 SQVTM, CDR2 ANQGSEA. Trimming stripped 2 bases from V and 1 base from J, with 3 bases between. The CDR3 has 12 amino acids. RNA extraction was followed by reverse transcription into cDNA, which acted as the sequencing template. Assay: immunoSEQ multiplex PCR; the TCRdb copy retains only in-frame clones and omits some. The data show approximately 150,000 clones, around 55% seen once. The sample originates from a study of CD8+ T cells in alopecia areata. Sorting of CD4+ and CD8+ T cells was performed on PBMCs. Whole-study findings and limits: TCR sharing across patients was less clear than in mice, possibly HLA-related. There were also resident alphabeta T cells of normal skin sequenced in scalp samples. Higher clonality was seen in lesional scalp than in normal scalp, especially in alopecia totalis/universalis.

This receptor was taken from a human donor in good health. This chain links TRBV29-1 with TRBJ1-3; D call uncertain. The source material was CD4+ T cells sorted from blood. CDR3 residues: CSVELSGNTIYF. In DNA form, the CDR3 reads TGCAGCGTTGAACTGTCTGGAAACACCATATATTTT.